This T cell receptor beta chain is from a study of shared clonotypes between healthy human individuals. Here immunoSEQ multiplex PCR was the method, and the copy in TCRdb shows in-frame clones only, minus some. Of approximately 240,000 clones in the sample, about 69% were seen once. A few counts support this clone. Antigen specificity is unknown. This CDR3 region has 16 residues. V was trimmed by 4 bases and J by 0 bases, leaving 16 bases between them. Looked up from germline, CDR1 is MNHEY and CDR2 is SVGAGI. CD45RA+ naive and CD45RA-negative memory subsets were separated from CD4+ cells. Study-level points and caveats: A generally larger estimated richness was seen in naive subsets than in memory subsets. An anticipated effect of sequencing depth on clonotype sharing among donors was recognized.

The chain has TRBV6-5 and TRBJ2-7; perhaps TRBD1 as D (6 bases). Specimen: memory CD4+ T cells sorted from blood. Stated subset: CD45RA-negative fraction. This TCR came from a man aged 25 to 40 in good health. CDR3: CASSSPGDTRSYEQYF. The CDR3 DNA reads as TGTGCCAGCAGTTCCCCAGGGGACACCCGCTCCTACGAGCAGTACTTC.